A selection of T cell receptor beta chains follows, all from one sample in a study of T-cell reconstitution after alpha-beta-depleted transplantation in children. TCRdb recomputed calls from the PCR reads with MiXCR, one row per CDR3 protein. The sample contains hundreds of thousands of distinct CDR3 sequences, roughly 23% of which appear only once. Sequencing used PBMCs, mostly from graft donor cells, obtained 360 days after TCRalphabeta/CD19-depleted stem cell transplant. Receptor source: a boy under two years old who had a stem cell transplant for acute myeloid leukemia, so the T cells may come from the graft donor. CDR3s include the opening cysteine and the closing phenylalanine or tryptophan. Fields, in order: CDR3 DNA, CDR3 protein, J gene, CDR3 length, clone size, V gene, D gene. A D gene is named only where the DNA matches it firmly. Rows give clone size only sometimes, using once, few, many, or a class for an expanded clone.

CDR3nt: TGTGCCACCAGTGATTTGGGGGACGATACGCAGTATTTT
CDR3aa: CATSDLGDDTQYF
j_gene: TRBJ2-3
len: 13
abundance: few
v_gene: TRBV24-1
d_gene: NA

CDR3nt: TGTGCCAGCAGGGTTACCACCAGTGCGCGCGAGCAGTACTTC
CDR3aa: CASRVTTSAREQYF
j_gene: TRBJ2-7
len: 14
abundance: NA
v_gene: TRBV6-2/TRBV6-3
d_gene: NA

CDR3nt: TGTGCCAGCAGCGTAGAGGGGGACAGGTGGTCCTACGAGCAGTACTTC
CDR3aa: CASSVEGDRWSYEQYF
j_gene: TRBJ2-7
len: 16
abundance: NA
v_gene: TRBV9
d_gene: TRBD1

CDR3nt: TGTGCCAGCAGGGCCGACCAGAACACTGAAGCTTTCTTT
CDR3aa: CASRADQNTEAFF
j_gene: TRBJ1-1
len: 13
abundance: many
v_gene: TRBV2
d_gene: NA

CDR3nt: TGCGCCAGCAGCTTGGCCCAGGTTCCCACAGATACGCAGTATTTT
CDR3aa: CASSLAQVPTDTQYF
j_gene: TRBJ2-3
len: 15
abundance: NA
v_gene: TRBV5-1
d_gene: NA

CDR3nt: TGTGCCAGCAGCGAGGGGGATAGTTTTCATTCACCCCTCCACTTT
CDR3aa: CASSEGDSFHSPLHF
j_gene: TRBJ1-6
len: 15
abundance: NA
v_gene: TRBV9
d_gene: NA

CDR3nt: TGCGCCAGCAGTTCCAGGGCCATAGCGGGGGGGCTTGAGACCCAGTACTTC
CDR3aa: CASSSRAIAGGLETQYF
j_gene: TRBJ2-5
len: 17
abundance: NA
v_gene: TRBV10-2
d_gene: TRBD2

CDR3nt: TGCAGTGCTAGTGACAGGGGAGGGAGGGGGCCCCAGCATTTT
CDR3aa: CSASDRGGRGPQHF
j_gene: TRBJ1-5
len: 14
abundance: NA
v_gene: TRBV20-1
d_gene: TRBD1

CDR3nt: TGCAGTGCTAGACCCCTAGGTCGTTCCTACGAGCAGTACTTC
CDR3aa: CSARPLGRSYEQYF
j_gene: TRBJ2-7
len: 14
abundance: few
v_gene: TRBV20-1
d_gene: NA

CDR3nt: TGTGCCAGCAGCTTAGCGGGGGGGAAGCAGTTCTTC
CDR3aa: CASSLAGGKQFF
j_gene: TRBJ2-1
len: 12
abundance: NA
v_gene: TRBV7-2
d_gene: TRBD2

CDR3nt: TGTGCCAGCAGTCCGAATACAGGGCACGGAGAGACCCAGTACTTC
CDR3aa: CASSPNTGHGETQYF
j_gene: TRBJ2-5
len: 15
abundance: few
v_gene: TRBV28
d_gene: NA

CDR3nt: TGTGCCAGCAGTGTACAGGGGGACAATCAGCCCCAGCATTTT
CDR3aa: CASSVQGDNQPQHF
j_gene: TRBJ1-5
len: 14
abundance: once
v_gene: TRBV28
d_gene: TRBD1

CDR3nt: TGTGCCACCAGCAGAAATAGCGGGGGAGAGACCCAGTACTTC
CDR3aa: CATSRNSGGETQYF
j_gene: TRBJ2-5
len: 14
abundance: NA
v_gene: TRBV15
d_gene: TRBD2

CDR3nt: TGTGCCAGCAGTCGACAGGGCTACACAGATACGCAGTATTTT
CDR3aa: CASSRQGYTDTQYF
j_gene: TRBJ2-3
len: 14
abundance: NA
v_gene: TRBV12-3/TRBV12-4
d_gene: TRBD1

CDR3nt: TGTGCCAGCAGCTTAGAGGGCAGCATGAACACTGAAGCTTTCTTT
CDR3aa: CASSLEGSMNTEAFF
j_gene: TRBJ1-1
len: 15
abundance: NA
v_gene: TRBV7-2
d_gene: NA

CDR3nt: TGTGCCAGCAGTTACTCGGGCCCCGGCAGTGGGGAGCTGTTTTTT
CDR3aa: CASSYSGPGSGELFF
j_gene: TRBJ2-2
len: 15
abundance: NA
v_gene: TRBV6-5
d_gene: NA

CDR3nt: TGTGCCAGCAGCTTAGCTCCTATGGGTCAGCCCCAGCATTTT
CDR3aa: CASSLAPMGQPQHF
j_gene: TRBJ1-5
len: 14
abundance: few
v_gene: TRBV7-2
d_gene: NA

CDR3nt: TGTGCCACCAGCAGACGACAGGGACCGAGTCACATTCAGTACTTC
CDR3aa: CATSRRQGPSHIQYF
j_gene: TRBJ2-4
len: 15
abundance: NA
v_gene: TRBV15
d_gene: TRBD1